One sample yielded the 4 T cell receptor beta chains listed below, sequenced in a study of shared clonotypes between healthy human individuals. Repertoires were generated with immunoSEQ multiplex PCR, while TCRdb's copy carries only in-frame clones and drops some. This sample has around 1.9 million clones, with roughly 93% found just once. It was CD45RO-negative cells, positively selected for CCR7, that made up naive CD8 cells, with terminally differentiated effector memory CD45RA+ cells excluded. The sequenced material came from naive CD8+ T cells from PBMCs. Source of these receptors: a man younger than 30 in good health. Some clones in this sample may be carry-over from other donors' samples.

V is TRBV28 and J is TRBJ2-4; 9 nucleotides align to TRBD2. The CDR3 runs to 15 residues. Germline CDR1 MDHEN, CDR2 SYDVKM. Trimming cost V 7 bases and J 4 bases; bases outside gene matches: 8. CDR3 amino acids: CASNDSREGKNIQYF. The CDR3 DNA sequence: TGTGCCAGCAATGATTCGCGGGAGGGTAAAAACATTCAGTACTTC.

The V and J genes are TRBV27 and TRBJ2-3, with 11 bases fitting TRBD2. Unmatched junction bases numbered 6, after V lost 6 bases and J lost 4 bases. This CDR3 region has 15 residues. The V gene's germline CDR1 is MNHEY and CDR2 SMNVEV (reference sequence). The CDR3 DNA is TGTGCCAGCAGGATACTAGCGGGAGTCGCAGATACGCAGTATTTT. Amino acid sequence: CASRILAGVADTQYF.

V and J are TRBV2 and TRBJ2-7; D may correspond to TRBD1 or TRBD2 (5 bases each). The CDR3 contains 17 residues. Germline CDR1 is SNHLY and CDR2 is FYNNEI. The V end was cut by 6 bases, the J end by 1 base, with 22 bases between. The CDR3 loop is CASRGTTAYESSYEQYF. In nucleotides, the CDR3 is TGTGCCAGCAGGGGGACGACAGCTTACGAATCTTCCTACGAGCAGTACTTC. The complete variable domain, with remaining parts taken from reference TRBV2 and TRBJ2-7, reads EPEVTQTPSHQVTQMGQEVILRCVPISNHLYFYWYRQILGQKVEFLVSFYNNEISEKSEIFDDQFSVERPDGSNFTLKIRSTKLEDSAMYFCASRGTTAYESSYEQYFGPGTRLTVT.

The J gene is TRBJ2-3, the V gene TRBV11-2; D not certain. Deletions cut 4 bases from V and 0 bases from J, with 11 bases between. This CDR3 comprises 15 residues. Germline values: CDR1 SGHAT, CDR2 FQNNGV. The CDR3 DNA reads as TGTGCCAGCAGCTCGGTAAAAGGTAGCACAGATACGCAGTATTTT. Its translation is CASSSVKGSTDTQYF.